This TCR beta chain stems from a study of T cells in Graves' hyperthyroidism and ophthalmopathy. In the study overall: Before any treatment, at initial diagnosis, peripheral blood was collected.

The table lists this clonotype with many counts. Amplified TCR beta CDR3 regions derived from RNA transcripts. The TCR CDR3 first-round RT-PCR relied on the HTBI primer set. TCRdb re-called the multiplex PCR reads with MiXCR, one entry per CDR3 protein. The table shows 500,000 to 650,000 distinct CDR3 sequences, with roughly 18% occurring only once. The receptor's source is a woman aged 18-35 years with Graves' ophthalmopathy. Sequencing was performed on blood.

The CDR3 reads CAWSLQSLSYNEQFF. The DNA for the CDR3 is TGTGCCTGGAGCCTACAATCGCTCTCCTACAATGAGCAGTTCTTC. The chain carries TRBV30 and TRBJ2-1; D not certain. CDR3 length: 15 amino acids. V was shortened by 3 bases and J by 0 bases, with 12 bases between the two germline ends. From germline, CDR1 is GTSNPN and CDR2 SVGIG (reference sequence). Combining the CDR3 with reference TRBV30 and TRBJ2-1 gives the whole variable domain SQTIHQWPATLVQPVGSPLSLECTVEGTSNPNLYWYRQAAGRGLQLLFYSVGIGQISSEVPQNLSASRPQDRQFILSSKKLLLSDSGFYLCAWSLQSLSYNEQFFGPGTRLTVL.